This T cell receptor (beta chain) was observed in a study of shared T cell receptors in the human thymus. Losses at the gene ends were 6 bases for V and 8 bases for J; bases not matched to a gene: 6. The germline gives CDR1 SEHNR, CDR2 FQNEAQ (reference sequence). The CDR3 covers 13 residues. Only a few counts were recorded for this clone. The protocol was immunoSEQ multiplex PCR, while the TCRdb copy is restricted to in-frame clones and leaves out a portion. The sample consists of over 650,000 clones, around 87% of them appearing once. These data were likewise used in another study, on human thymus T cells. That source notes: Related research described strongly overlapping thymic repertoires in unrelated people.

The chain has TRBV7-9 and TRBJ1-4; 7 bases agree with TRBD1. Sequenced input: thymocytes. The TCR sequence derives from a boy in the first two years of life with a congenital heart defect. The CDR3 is CASRTGPGEKLFF. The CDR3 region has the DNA TGTGCCAGCAGGACAGGGCCCGGCGAAAAACTGTTTTTT.